These T cell receptor beta chains were read from a single sample in a study of molecular identifiers for immune sequencing clone quantification. Via MiXCR, TCRdb re-called the PCR reads, giving one row per CDR3 protein. The table lists more than 10,000 distinct CDR3 sequences, around a sixth of them singletons, with approximately 1.4% in the top ten. The sample taken for sequencing was naive CD8+ T cells from blood, with Jurkat cell RNA spiked in. The receptor source for this set is a human donor in good health. Some libraries in this study had Jurkat cell RNA spiked in. The CDR3 runs from the conserved cysteine through the conserved F or W. The order of the fields is clone size, D gene, J gene, V gene, CDR3 DNA, CDR3 protein. D genes are given only for firm matches. Expanded clones get a size class; other rows say once, few or many, or leave the size out.

size: medium-sized; D: -; J: TRBJ2-7; V: TRBV29-1; DNA: TGCAGCGTCGTCGGGGGCTTTGGCTCCTACGAGCAGTACTTC; CDR3: CSVVGGFGSYEQYF
size: medium-sized; D: TRBD1; J: TRBJ1-2; V: TRBV29-1; DNA: TGCAGCGTTGTAGGCCCGCTACAGGGGGCTAATTATGGCTACACCTTC; CDR3: CSVVGPLQGANYGYTF
size: medium-sized; D: -; J: TRBJ2-1; V: TRBV9; DNA: TGTGCCAGCAGCAACCCCCTGGACCAGCCTCGCTCCTACAATGAGCAGTTCTTC; CDR3: CASSNPLDQPRSYNEQFF
size: many; D: TRBD1; J: TRBJ1-5; V: TRBV28; DNA: TGTGCCAGCAGTTTAGGGTCGACAGGGTTCCACGATCAGCCCCAGCATTTT; CDR3: CASSLGSTGFHDQPQHF
size: medium-sized; D: -; J: TRBJ2-1; V: TRBV3-1; DNA: TGTGCCAGCAGCCTCCCGGACTGGCCTCAGTTCTTC; CDR3: CASSLPDWPQFF
size: many; D: -; J: TRBJ2-7; V: TRBV7-8; DNA: TGTGCCAGCAGCTCAACGGGGGCCGCGGCCTACGAGCAGTACTTC; CDR3: CASSSTGAAAYEQYF
size: many; D: TRBD1; J: TRBJ2-1; V: TRBV7-3; DNA: TGTGCCAGCAGAGGGGGGGGGACAGGGGCCAATGAGCAGTTCTTC; CDR3: CASRGGGTGANEQFF
size: -; D: -; J: TRBJ2-2; V: TRBV29-1; DNA: TGCAGCGTCGAGGCCGGGACAACGAGCACCGGGGAGCTGTTTTTT; CDR3: CSVEAGTTSTGELFF
size: few; D: -; J: TRBJ2-5; V: TRBV27; DNA: TGTGCCAGCAGTCCTCAAAATGTTAGAGAGACCCAGTACTTC; CDR3: CASSPQNVRETQYF
size: medium-sized; D: -; J: TRBJ2-2; V: TRBV6-1; DNA: TGTGCCAGCAGTCTCAGCGGGCGGACCGGGGAGCTGTTTTTT; CDR3: CASSLSGRTGELFF
size: many; D: TRBD2; J: TRBJ2-7; V: TRBV28; DNA: TGTGCCAGCAGTTTCCCCCCTAGCGGGAGCTCCTACGAGCAGTACTTC; CDR3: CASSFPPSGSSYEQYF
size: few; D: TRBD1; J: TRBJ2-5; V: TRBV5-6; DNA: TGTGCCAGCAGCTGGGGGACAGGGTTTGAGACCCAGTACTTC; CDR3: CASSWGTGFETQYF
size: many; D: -; J: TRBJ1-1; V: TRBV28; DNA: TGTGCCAGCACGAGTCTGGCAGGATCCATGAACACTGAAGCTTTCTTT; CDR3: CASTSLAGSMNTEAFF
size: once; D: -; J: TRBJ1-1; V: TRBV2; DNA: TGTGCCAGCAGTGGGGATAGCATGAACACTGAAGCTTTCTTT; CDR3: CASSGDSMNTEAFF
size: medium-sized; D: -; J: TRBJ2-7; V: TRBV29-1; DNA: TGCAGCGTTGAAGATCGGGGGTACGAGCAGTACTTC; CDR3: CSVEDRGYEQYF
size: many; D: TRBD2; J: TRBJ2-2; V: TRBV19; DNA: TGTGCCAGTAGTATCCGGGTAATAGCGGGAGTATCGGGGGAGCTGTTTTTT; CDR3: CASSIRVIAGVSGELFF
size: few; D: TRBD2; J: TRBJ2-7; V: TRBV28; DNA: TGTGCCAGCAGTCAGCGGGGAAGCTCCTACGAGCAGTACTTC; CDR3: CASSQRGSSYEQYF
size: many; D: -; J: TRBJ2-3; V: TRBV11-2; DNA: TGTGCCAGCAGCTCTAAAACAGGGACCCTCGGTACGCAGTATTTT; CDR3: CASSSKTGTLGTQYF
size: many; D: -; J: TRBJ1-1; V: TRBV12-3/TRBV12-4; DNA: TGTGCCAGCAGTATCCCTCGGGTTGGAGCTTTCTTT; CDR3: CASSIPRVGAFF
size: many; D: -; J: TRBJ2-7; V: TRBV19; DNA: TGTGCCAGTAGCATAGCTGACTCCTACGAGCAGTACTTC; CDR3: CASSIADSYEQYF
size: many; D: -; J: TRBJ1-1; V: TRBV6-2/TRBV6-3; DNA: TGTGCCAGCAGCCCCAACAGGGAAACTGAAGCTTTCTTT; CDR3: CASSPNRETEAFF
size: -; D: -; J: TRBJ2-7; V: TRBV20-1; DNA: TGCAGTGCTAGAGACATTGGTGCAGGGTTTGCCTACGGGCAGTACTTC; CDR3: CSARDIGAGFAYGQYF
size: -; D: TRBD2; J: TRBJ2-7; V: TRBV7-2; DNA: TGTGCCAGCAGCTTAATGAGCGGGGGGGGCGAGCAGTACTTC; CDR3: CASSLMSGGGEQYF
size: many; D: -; J: TRBJ2-7; V: TRBV5-1; DNA: TGCGCCAGCAGCCCGTGGCTTACTGGGGACGAGCAGTACTTC; CDR3: CASSPWLTGDEQYF
size: many; D: TRBD2; J: TRBJ2-1; V: TRBV20-1; DNA: TGCAGTGCTAGAGAGGTGGGGACTAGCGGGAGGGCCGGATACAATGAGCAGTTCTTC; CDR3: CSAREVGTSGRAGYNEQFF